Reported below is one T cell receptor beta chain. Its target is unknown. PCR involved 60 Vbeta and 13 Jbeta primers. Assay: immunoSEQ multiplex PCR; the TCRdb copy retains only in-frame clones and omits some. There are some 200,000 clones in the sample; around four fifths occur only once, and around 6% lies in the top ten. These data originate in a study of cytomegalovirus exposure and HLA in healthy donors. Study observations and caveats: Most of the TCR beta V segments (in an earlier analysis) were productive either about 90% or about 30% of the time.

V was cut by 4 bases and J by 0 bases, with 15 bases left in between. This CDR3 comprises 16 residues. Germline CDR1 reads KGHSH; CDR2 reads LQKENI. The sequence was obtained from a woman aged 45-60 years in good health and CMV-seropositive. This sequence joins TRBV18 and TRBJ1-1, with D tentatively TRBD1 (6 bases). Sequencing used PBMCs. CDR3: CASSRGRDTLNTEAFF. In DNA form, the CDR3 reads TGTGCCAGCTCACGGGGTCGGGACACCCTGAACACTGAAGCTTTCTTT.